The rows below give T cell receptor beta chains drawn from one sample of a study of blood T cell repertoires in COVID-19. Data came from immunoSEQ multiplex PCR; TCRdb stores just in-frame clones and leaves some out. In the table there are about 54,000 clones, about nine tenths of which are singletons. Sequenced material: peripheral blood. Source of these receptors: a woman aged 40 to 50 with active COVID-19. The CDR3 runs from the conserved cysteine through the conserved F or W. Each record gives: J gene, V gene, CDR3 protein.

TRBJ2-4 | TRBV7-8 | CASSLALAGGPIQYF
TRBJ2-7 | TRBV5-5 | CASSLVGGGGYEQYF
TRBJ2-5 | TRBV2 | CASSQASGGFQETQYF
TRBJ2-5 | TRBV21-1 | CASSIIDSPQETQYF
TRBJ1-1 | TRBV20-1 | CSASSQGVKAFF
TRBJ2-7 | TRBV6-5 | CASSYSVAGGSYEQYF
TRBJ2-5 | TRBV5-4 | CASSTQPGGVQETQYF
TRBJ1-6 | TRBV11-3 | CASSFTGALGLGNSPLHF
TRBJ1-5 | TRBV25-1 | CASSETGSNQPQHF
TRBJ1-4 | TRBV19 | CASSNSGATNEKLFF
TRBJ2-7 | TRBV7-8 | CASSPGDSSYEQYF
TRBJ1-2 | TRBV18 | CASSPQGAMDGYTF
TRBJ1-1 | TRBV5-6 | CASGAVDSGRAEAFF
TRBJ1-4 | TRBV6-1 | CASSESFLPSEKLFF
TRBJ1-1 | TRBV6-5 | CASSRDRVSEAFF
TRBJ2-5 | TRBV3-1/TRBV3-2 | CASSQEIGGVGGETQYF
TRBJ1-1 | TRBV3-1/TRBV3-2 | CASSRADREVTEAFF
TRBJ2-3 | TRBV7-2 | CASSAGPADTQYF
TRBJ1-2 | TRBV3-1/TRBV3-2 | CASSPQGLGGYTF
TRBJ2-1 | TRBV7-3 | CASSQPSGGYNEQFF
TRBJ2-1 | TRBV2 | CASRRGSSYNEQFF
TRBJ2-3 | TRBV5-1 | CASSGTSGGVDTQYF
TRBJ2-3 | TRBV11-1 | CASSQTSDPRDTQYF
TRBJ1-2 | TRBV18 | CASSLERGPTNYGYTF
TRBJ2-2 | TRBV25-1 | CASSEYRGGNTGELFF
TRBJ1-1 | TRBV9 | CASSVARGTEAFF
TRBJ2-1 | TRBV12-3/TRBV12-4 | CASSENRVEQFF
TRBJ2-2 | TRBV28 | CASSLGGNTGELFF
TRBJ2-3 | TRBV6-1 | CASSEGRTGFRTGGPAQYF
TRBJ2-3 | TRBV3-1/TRBV3-2 | CASSQLTSGRPDTQYF
TRBJ2-1 | TRBV6-5 | CASSYNRGGSYNEQFF
TRBJ2-3 | TRBV6-5 | CASRLQGATSDTQYF
TRBJ2-1 | TRBV7-9 | CASSLRDSGGLDEQFF
TRBJ2-2 | TRBV4-1 | CASSRTGVRAGELFF
TRBJ2-7 | TRBV5-1 | CASSLAGQGELYF
TRBJ1-3 | TRBV5-6 | CASSRRGMSSGNTIYF
TRBJ2-7 | TRBV6-1 | CASSEGPRIYEQYF
TRBJ2-2 | TRBV19 | CASSTSPGTGGVGELFF
TRBJ2-3 | TRBV7-6 | CASSRSGEGNTQYF
TRBJ2-5 | TRBV4-2 | CASSQLPFGTGGRETQYF
TRBJ1-3 | TRBV3-1/TRBV3-2 | CASSQSAGEMAIYF
TRBJ2-7 | TRBV19 | CASSTSGRGMDEQYF
TRBJ1-6 | TRBV21-1 | CASRLDLSNSPLHF
TRBJ1-1 | TRBV5-1 | CASSLGIEGLEAFF
TRBJ1-2 | TRBV6-6 | CASTTGTNYGYTF
TRBJ2-5 | TRBV11-1 | CASSRGGRQETQYF
TRBJ1-1 | TRBV5-6 | CASSTGRNTEAFF
TRBJ1-1 | TRBV21-1 | CASSKAMGQGAKGMNTEAFF
TRBJ1-4 | TRBV7-9 | CASSLAGTGAEKLFF
TRBJ1-4 | TRBV19 | CASSIQGGHEKLFF
TRBJ2-2 | TRBV3-1/TRBV3-2 | CASSRLLGGSGELFF
TRBJ1-2 | TRBV14 | CASSKGGYGYTF
TRBJ1-1 | TRBV30 | CAWIPYTEAFF